These 21 T cell receptor beta chains came from one sample sequenced in a study of early T cells in non-severe SARS-CoV-2 infection. A single record per CDR3 protein comes from TCRdb applying MiXCR to the 5' RACE reads. The sample has tens of thousands of distinct CDR3 sequences, roughly an eighth seen once. This sample comprised whole blood, obtained at baseline. All receptors derive from an adult who was a healthcare worker with PCR-confirmed SARS-CoV-2 infection or an uninfected control (not recorded which).

This clonotype was seen only a few times. The V and J genes are TRBV6-6 and TRBJ1-5; 11 bases map to TRBD1. Germline CDR1 MNHNY, CDR2 SVGAGI (reference sequence). The V segment lost 6 bases and the J segment 7 bases; nucleotides outside the gene matches: 5. The CDR3 has 14 residues. The DNA of the CDR3 is TGTGCCAGCAGATGGACAGGGGGCCGACAGCCCCAGCATTTT. It encodes CASRWTGGRQPQHF.

This clonotype was recorded many times. This chain joins TRBV2 and TRBJ1-2; D gene uncertain. CDR3 length: 14 amino acids. CDR1 and CDR2 (germline): SNHLY, FYNNEI. V shed 8 bases and J shed 0 bases, with 13 bases lying between them. The CDR3 coding sequence is TGTGCCAGCGCCCCTGCCGCTTCTAACTATGGCTACACCTTC. Its protein is CASAPAASNYGYTF.

This clonotype was detected ten times or more. As DNA, the CDR3 is TGTGCCAGCTCACCAAAGCGGCTCACGGCGGTAGATACGCAGTATTTT. As protein: CASSPKRLTAVDTQYF. This chain links TRBV18 with TRBJ2-3, with D possibly TRBD2 on 5 matching bases. CDR1 and CDR2 (germline): KGHSH, LQKENI. V lost 2 bases to trimming and J lost 5 bases, with 17 bases between them. The CDR3 contains 16 residues.

The chain combines TRBV29-1 with TRBJ1-2; 8 nucleotides agree with TRBD1. The CDR3 length is 15 residues. J lost 2 bases, V lost 0 bases, and 5 bases had no gene match. Germline lookup yields CDR1 SQVTM and CDR2 ANQGSEA. The CDR3 reads CSVEDRTGLNYGYTF. CDR3 DNA: TGCAGCGTTGAAGATAGGACAGGGTTAAACTATGGCTACACCTTC.

This CDR3 is CASSQDALAISYNEQFF. The CDR3 region has the DNA TGTGCCAGCAGCCAAGATGCGCTAGCCATCTCCTACAATGAGCAGTTCTTC. The chain joins TRBV3-1 to TRBJ2-1, with D maybe TRBD2 (5 bases). The CDR3 runs 17 residues. Germline V gives CDR1 LGHDT, CDR2 YNNKEL (reference sequence). Trimming pared 0 bases from V and 0 bases from J, leaving 12 bases between.

The rearrangement joins TRBV7-3 to TRBJ2-7; possible D gene TRBD2, 6 bases. Germline values: CDR1 SGHTA, CDR2 FQGTGA. V dropped 5 bases and J dropped 0 bases, with 14 bases sitting between them. The CDR3 is made up of 15 amino acids. CDR3 in DNA: TGTGCCAGCAGCGAAGGGGCCGGGAGCTCCTACGAGCAGTACTTC. As protein: CASSEGAGSSYEQYF.

J is TRBJ2-1 and V is TRBV7-6; perhaps TRBD2 as D (5 bases). The V gene's germline CDR1 is SGHVS and CDR2 FNYEAQ. The CDR3 has 15 amino acids. Trimming cost V 2 bases and J 5 bases, with 13 bases left between them. In nucleotides, the CDR3 is TGTGCCAGCAGCTTAAGTCTAGCAGTAAACAATGAGCAGTTCTTC. It specifies CASSLSLAVNNEQFF.

The chain couples TRBV12-3 or TRBV12-4 to TRBJ1-5; weak D call: TRBD1 (5 bases). Trimming left V 5 bases short and J 5 bases short, with 7 bases between. The CDR3 loop spans 12 amino acids. CDR3 in amino acids: CASSTGDQPQHF. The CDR3 bases are TGTGCCAGCAGTACGGGGGATCAGCCCCAGCATTTT.

Concerning this clonotype: Given a much more abundant clone one base away, this may be a read error. CDR3 DNA sequence: TGTGCCAGCAGGGATAGCACAGATACGCAGTATTTT. It yields the protein CASRDSTDTQYF. This chain uses TRBV6-5 with TRBJ2-3; D unresolved. The CDR3 runs 12 residues. Germline CDR1 reads MNHEY; CDR2 reads SVGAGI. V lost 6 bases, J lost 0 bases, and 4 bases lay in between.

This clonotype was detected ten times or more. This chain uses TRBV4-1 with TRBJ2-4, with D perhaps matching TRBD1 (5 bases). The V gene lost 3 bases and the J gene lost 7 bases, with 16 bases spanning the gap. The length of the CDR3 is 15 residues. Germline loops: CDR1 MGHRA, CDR2 YSYEKL. DNA of the CDR3: TGCGCCAGCAGCCAGGAAGGGGTCGGCAGGAACATTCAGTACTTC. This encodes CASSQEGVGRNIQYF.

This clonotype was recorded many times. J is TRBJ2-5 and V is TRBV5-1; D may be TRBD1 (6 bases). This CDR3 contains 13 residues. Trimming left V 0 bases short and J 4 bases short, with 7 bases between. CDR1 SGHRS and CDR2 YFSETQ come from the germline V gene. In DNA, the CDR3 is TGCGCCAGCAGCTTGGAAGGGGGAGAGACCCAGTACTTC. Its protein is CASSLEGGETQYF.

This clonotype was seen more than once but under ten times. The chain employs TRBV19 and TRBJ2-7, with TRBD1 identical over 7 bases. Germline CDR1 LNHDA, CDR2 SQIVND (reference sequence). V was clipped by 9 bases and J by 2 bases; unmatched bases: 13. CDR3 size: 15 residues. The CDR3: CASRPSGQATYEQYF. The CDR3 DNA follows: TGTGCCAGCAGACCGAGCGGACAGGCGACCTACGAGCAGTACTTC. Supplemented by reference TRBV19 and TRBJ2-7, the full variable domain reads DGGITQSPKYLFRKEGQNVTLSCEQNLNHDAMYWYRQDPGQGLRLIYYSQIVNDFQKGDIAEGYSVSREKKESFPLTVTSAQKNPTAFYLCASRPSGQATYEQYFGPGTRLTVT.

CDR3 DNA sequence: TGCAGCCTGACGGGGGGCTACGAGCAGTACTTC. Amino acid sequence: CSLTGGYEQYF. The chain carries TRBV29-1 and TRBJ2-7; 7 bases are a match to TRBD2. CDR3 size: 11 residues. Germline assignment: CDR1 SQVTM and CDR2 ANQGSEA. V gave up 8 bases and J gave up 3 bases; unmatched junction bases: 4.

This clonotype was recorded a few times. The chain carries TRBV10-3 and TRBJ1-4; D unresolved. Trimming left V 2 bases short and J 11 bases short, with 12 bases between. This CDR3 region has 13 residues. The germline V gene encodes CDR1 ENHRY and CDR2 SYGVKD. CDR3 sequence reads: CAISEAGRQKLFF. CDR3 nucleotide sequence: TGTGCCATCAGTGAGGCAGGCCGGCAGAAACTGTTTTTT.

This clonotype was observed a handful of times. This chain joins TRBV11-2 and TRBJ1-1; no clear D gene. This CDR3 contains 11 residues. V was trimmed by 3 bases and J by 7 bases, leaving 6 bases between them. Germline CDR1 and CDR2: SGHAT and FQNNGV. This chain's CDR3 is CASSFHSEAFF. Written as DNA, the CDR3 is TGTGCCAGCAGCTTCCACAGTGAAGCTTTCTTT. Full variable domain (remainder filled in from reference TRBV11-2 and TRBJ1-1): EAGVAQSPRYKIIEKRQSVAFWCNPISGHATLYWYQQILGQGPKLLIQFQNNGVVDDSQLPKDRFSAERLKGVDSTLKIQPAKLEDSAVYLCASSFHSEAFFGQGTRLTVV.

The J gene is TRBJ1-6, the V gene TRBV7-9, with D hard to call. Germline values: CDR1 SEHNR, CDR2 FQNEAQ (reference sequence). The CDR3 is 13 residues long. V was cut by 5 bases and J by 7 bases, with 9 bases left in between. CDR3 bases: TGTGCCAGCAGCGAGGGAGGGAATTCACCCCTCCACTTT. This gives the protein CASSEGGNSPLHF. Full variable domain (rest looked up from reference TRBV7-9 and TRBJ1-6): DTGVSQNPRHKITKRGQNVTFRCDPISEHNRLYWYRQTLGQGPEFLTYFQNEAQLEKSRLLSDRFSAERPKGSFSTLEIQRTEQGDSAMYLCASSEGGNSPLHFGNGTRLTVT.

This clonotype was seen repeatedly, ten times or more. This chain uses TRBV12-3 or TRBV12-4 with TRBJ1-5, with 10 nucleotides matching TRBD1. This CDR3 spans 16 amino acids. Trimming took 5 bases from V and 6 from J; bases not matched to a gene: 10. In nucleotides, the CDR3 is TGTGCCAGCAGTCGAAGAGGGACAGGGGTGAGTCAGCCCCAGCATTTT. This codes for CASSRRGTGVSQPQHF.

This clonotype was counted only a few times. The chain is built from TRBV10-3 and TRBJ2-5, with 9 positions matching TRBD1. Germline lookup yields CDR1 ENHRY and CDR2 SYGVKD. V trimming: 0 bases; J trimming: 2 bases; junction bases outside the gene matches: 7. There are 17 residues in the CDR3. The CDR3 spells CAISESRDRVGQETQYF. Written as DNA, the CDR3 is TGTGCCATCAGTGAGTCCCGGGACAGGGTTGGGCAAGAGACCCAGTACTTC.

The chain couples TRBV10-3 to TRBJ2-1, with D perhaps assigned TRBD1 or TRBD2 (5 bases each). Germline assignment: CDR1 ENHRY and CDR2 SYGVKD. Deletions cut 0 bases from V and 14 bases from J, with 11 bases between. The CDR3 is made up of 12 amino acids. Here the CDR3 DNA reads TGTGCCATCAGTGAGTCCCGGGACGTAGAGTTCTTC. Amino acid sequence: CAISESRDVEFF.

This chain joins TRBV12-3 or TRBV12-4 and TRBJ2-7; D perhaps matches TRBD1 (5 bases). This CDR3 is built from 14 residues. The ends were cut back, 4 bases at V and 0 bases at J, with 10 bases in the middle. CDR3: CASSSSDSSYEQYF. The CDR3, as DNA: TGTGCCAGCAGTTCCTCAGACAGCTCCTACGAGCAGTACTTC.

This clonotype was seen ten or more times. J is TRBJ2-3 and V is TRBV5-4; D is uncertain. V was clipped by 4 bases and J by 3 bases, with 9 bases between them. This CDR3 has 13 residues. Germline V CDR1 and CDR2: SGHNT, YYREEE (reference sequence). CDR3 nucleotides: TGTGCCAGCAGCCTCACTTATACAGATACGCAGTATTTT. Protein: CASSLTYTDTQYF.